This T cell receptor (beta chain) derives from a study of a mutant IDH1 vaccine in newly diagnosed glioma. At the level of the study: Treatment recipients were about 62% male and about 40% female, and their mean age was roughly 40 years. Earlier therapy was either radiotherapy, temozolomide, or both, and most got both.

Details on this clone: Its target is not known.

Indicated time point: week 47, end of study. A 20-mer mutant IDH1 peptide at 300 ug was injected subcutaneously with topical imiquimod. Using immunoSEQ multiplex PCR, the repertoire was profiled, and TCRdb retains in-frame clones only, with some absent. The repertoire includes fewer than 45,000 clones, 65% to 90% of them detected once, and under 20% sits in the top ten. The clonotype originates from a young man with glioma. Some clones in this sample may be carry-over from other donors' samples. The specimen comprised PBMCs, sampled from a glioma patient whose treatment included an IDH1 peptide vaccine.

The CDR3 loop reads CASSPQGADEKLFF. The CDR3, as DNA: TGTGCCAGCTCACCACAGGGGGCTGATGAAAAACTGTTTTTT. This chain uses TRBV18 with TRBJ1-4, with 7 bases lining up with TRBD1. This CDR3 has 14 amino acids. Trimming took 1 base from V and 6 from J; bases not matched to a gene: 2. In germline, CDR1 is KGHSH, CDR2 LQKENI.